Presented here are 4 T cell receptor beta chains from one specimen sequenced in a study of molecular identifiers for immune sequencing clone quantification. Each CDR3 protein is one row after TCRdb ran MiXCR on the PCR reads. Of 85,000 to 90,000 distinct CDR3 sequences detected, about 20% appear once; the ten largest clones hold about 0.85%. What was sequenced was naive CD8+ T cells from blood, with Jurkat cell RNA spiked in. The subset was: FACS-sorted CD8+CD4-CCR7+CD45RA+ naive T cells. The receptors were gathered from a human donor in good health. Some libraries in this study had Jurkat cell RNA spiked in.

This clonotype was counted many times. This chain connects TRBV27 to TRBJ2-3, with D perhaps matching TRBD1 or TRBD2 (5 bases each). This CDR3 has 14 amino acids. Trimming left V 1 base short and J 4 bases short, with 9 bases between. Germline loops: CDR1 MNHEY, CDR2 SMNVEV (reference sequence). The CDR3 region has the DNA TGTGCCAGCAGTTTATTGGGGGTTTCAGATACGCAGTATTTT. Its translation: CASSLLGVSDTQYF.

A note on this clonotype: An end of the junction does not agree with germline; a read error may underlie this. The chain employs TRBV29-1 and TRBJ1-1, with 8 bases matching TRBD1. The CDR3 length is 15 residues. In germline, CDR1 is SQVTM, CDR2 ANQGSEA. In DNA, the CDR3 is TGCGGCACCGTGACAGGGGCTTACATGAACGCTGAAGCTTTCTTT. Translated, it gives CGTVTGAYMNAEAFF.

This clonotype was seen repeatedly, ten times or more. This rearrangement joins TRBV7-9 to TRBJ2-3; 11 bases fit TRBD2. CDR3 length equals 15 residues. With 5 bases clipped from V and 6 bases from J, the junction kept 7 bases outside the gene matches. Germline CDR1 and CDR2: SEHNR and FQNEAQ (reference sequence). The CDR3 protein is CASSRLSGRVDTQYF. CDR3 bases: TGTGCCAGCAGCCGCCTTAGCGGGAGGGTTGATACGCAGTATTTT.

This clonotype was observed at least ten times. Here the CDR3 reads CASCTTGLAGASFQYF. In nucleotides, the CDR3 is TGTGCCAGCTGCACCACGGGACTAGCGGGAGCTAGTTTCCAGTACTTC. This chain links TRBV21-1 with TRBJ2-7; whether TRBD2, the table's D call, matches the DNA was not checked. TRBV21-1 is a pseudogene locus. This CDR3 is 16 amino acids long.